This T cell receptor (beta chain) was observed in a study of T cells after yellow fever vaccination (dated by TCRdb to between 2018 and 2020). About the investigation overall: The SMART-Seq v4 Ultra Low Input RNA kit was used to prepare libraries from fractions with low cell numbers. To follow T-cell clones before and after both primary and booster YFV17D yellow fever vaccination, bulk TCR alpha and beta repertoires underwent longitudinal sequencing. Two healthy male donors, one aged 18 to 30 and one aged 30 to 40 years, made up the cohort. Bulk PBMC replicates and cell subsets were isolated from blood drawn at multiple timepoints before and after both primary and secondary immunization. What the study reported, not specific to this receptor: Only a couple of donors were included in the study, so the extent to which the findings can be generalized is limited. Most clones expanded after primary vaccination (almost 97% of CD4 and 88% of CD8) were re-detected after the booster, suggesting that broad memory maintenance occurred. A small share of clonotypes occurred in both CD4 and CD8 compartments, likely arising from convergent recombination. Computational filtering was needed because FACS-sorted repertoires could contain abundant contaminating clonotypes from the bulk population. The secondary T-cell response was weaker than the primary response but faster, peaking on day 5 instead of day 15.

The CDR3 has 13 amino acids, counting the end cysteine and phenylalanine. Only the CDR3 region is kept as DNA, spanning 39 bases read in frame from base 1. Trimming at the junction amounts to 5 bases on V and 0 bases on J, and the germline ends lie 8 bases apart. This sample's treatment or condition label indicates: live attenuated yellow fever vaccine strain. A standard Ficoll-Paque protocol was used to isolate PBMCs from peripheral blood. CD4 and CD8 T-cell fractions were isolated with Dynabeads CD4 and CD8 positive selection kits. TriZol was used to extract RNA from bulk PBMCs, CD4 and CD8 fractions, and dextramer-positive and dextramer-negative fractions. This clonotype was recorded at least ten times. Its antigen remains unidentified. No quality values exist for individual bases; no much larger clone is one base distant. TCR cDNA was synthesized by 5'RACE template switching, which introduced a universal primer site and unique molecular identifiers. Priming for cDNA synthesis came from both the TCR alpha and TCR beta constant segments. Library amplification involved two PCR steps, and the second step added sample barcodes and sequencing adapters. Sequencing of the libraries was done on either Illumina HiSeq 2500 (2x100 bp) or NovaSeq (2x150 bp). Processing in the source paper ran as follows. Demultiplexing of reads and collapsing into UMI consensus sequences were performed with MIGEC, and V(D)J alignment was carried out with MiXCR. Vaccine-responding clonotypes were defined with edgeR using replicate PBMC samples, requiring FDR below 0.01 and a log2 fold change above 5 up to day 15. Bulk clonotypes were assigned CD4 or CD8 identity according to which sequenced CD4 or CD8 repertoire held them at higher abundance. The public reads were quality trimmed at Q25 with fastp and then assembled into clones with MiXCR by TCRdb, keeping productive beta chains. For every CDR3 protein sequence, its rows merge into one entry that carries the most common genes and DNA. V and J calls and clone size were set by TCRdb, not the authors. For this sample the table gives about 120,000 distinct CDR3 sequences, of which 8.4% were detected only once. 25% of the sample goes to the ten largest clones.

The source of this sequence is a man between 25 and 39 years old who received the YFV17D yellow fever vaccine. Sequencing was performed on CD8+ T cells sorted from PBMCs, taken 45 days after the yellow fever booster vaccination. The chain is encoded by TRBV12-3 or TRBV12-4 joined to TRBJ2-7; confidence is insufficient to name the D gene. Read as DNA, the sequence is TGTGCCAGCAGTGCTATACACTCCTACGAGCAGTACTTC. Translated, it reads CASSAIHSYEQYF.